This T cell receptor beta chain emerged from a study of cytomegalovirus exposure and HLA in healthy donors. Study context: Of some 360 genotyped donors, roughly 86% clustered with self-reported Caucasian donors.

With 60 Vbeta and 13 Jbeta primers, the PCR was carried out. The repertoire was sequenced with immunoSEQ multiplex PCR; TCRdb's copy has only in-frame clones and lacks some. The top ten hold more than 1.5% of the sample, which has about 120,000 clones, about 81% seen once. The ends were cut back, 5 bases at V and 0 bases at J, with 11 bases in the middle. CDR3 length: 15 residues. CDR1 SEHNR and CDR2 FQNEAQ come from the germline V gene (reference sequence). Study-wide points: Researchers counted around 160 TCR beta chains as cytomegalovirus-associated. TCR beta sequences numbering under 20,000 were associated with HLA alleles at 0.05 false discovery rate in a later analysis. In all likelihood, a cluster of highly shared sequence variants was a sequencing artifact.

With respect to this clone: Its specificity is unknown.

Material for sequencing was PBMCs. V is TRBV7-9 and J is TRBJ1-5; D gene uncertain. This receptor was identified in a man aged 40-49 years in good health and CMV-seronegative. CDR3 sequence: CASSPGVHSNQPQHF. For the CDR3, the DNA is TGTGCCAGCAGCCCGGGAGTACATAGCAATCAGCCCCAGCATTTT.